This T cell receptor beta chain was sequenced in a study of blood T cell repertoires in COVID-19. Data came from immunoSEQ multiplex PCR; TCRdb stores just in-frame clones and leaves some out. The sample comprises about 160,000 clones, roughly 80% of which are singletons, and less than 4% rests with the top ten. Trimming shortened V by 3 bases and J by 3 bases, and 11 bases separated the two germline ends. The CDR3 consists of 14 residues. Per germline, CDR1 LNHDA and CDR2 SQIVND (reference sequence). This chain connects TRBV19 to TRBJ1-2; D call uncertain. The source is a woman aged 60-75 years who had recovered from COVID-19. The material sequenced was PBMCs or T cells enriched from blood (not recorded which). For the CDR3, the DNA is TGTGCCAGTAGTATCCTCGGCGGATACTATGGCTACACCTTC. It encodes CASSILGGYYGYTF.